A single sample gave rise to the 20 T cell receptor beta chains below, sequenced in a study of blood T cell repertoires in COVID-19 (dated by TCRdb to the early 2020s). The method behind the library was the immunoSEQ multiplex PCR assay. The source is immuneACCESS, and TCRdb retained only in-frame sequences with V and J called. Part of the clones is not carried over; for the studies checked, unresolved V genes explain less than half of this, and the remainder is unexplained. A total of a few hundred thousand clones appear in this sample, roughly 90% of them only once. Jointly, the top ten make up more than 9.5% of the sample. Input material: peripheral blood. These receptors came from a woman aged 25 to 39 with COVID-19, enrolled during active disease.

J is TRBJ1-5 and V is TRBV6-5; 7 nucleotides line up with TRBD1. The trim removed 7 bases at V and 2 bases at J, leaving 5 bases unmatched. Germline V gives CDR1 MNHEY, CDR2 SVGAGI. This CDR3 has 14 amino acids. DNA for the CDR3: TGTGCCAGCATTCGGGACAGAGGCAATCAGCCCCAGCATTTT. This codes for CASIRDRGNQPQHF.

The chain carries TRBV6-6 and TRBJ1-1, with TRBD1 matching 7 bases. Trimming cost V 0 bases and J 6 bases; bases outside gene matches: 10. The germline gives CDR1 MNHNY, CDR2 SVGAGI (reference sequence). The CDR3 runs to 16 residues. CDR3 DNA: TGTGCCAGCAGTTACTCTAGAGGGGGCGAGAAAGCTGAAGCTTTCTTT. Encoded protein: CASSYSRGGEKAEAFF.

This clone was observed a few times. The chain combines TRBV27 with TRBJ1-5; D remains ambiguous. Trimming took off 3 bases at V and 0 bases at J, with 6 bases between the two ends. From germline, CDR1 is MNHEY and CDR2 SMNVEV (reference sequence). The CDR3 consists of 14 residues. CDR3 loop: CASSLVGSNQPQHF. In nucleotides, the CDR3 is TGTGCCAGCAGTTTGGTCGGTAGCAATCAGCCCCAGCATTTT.

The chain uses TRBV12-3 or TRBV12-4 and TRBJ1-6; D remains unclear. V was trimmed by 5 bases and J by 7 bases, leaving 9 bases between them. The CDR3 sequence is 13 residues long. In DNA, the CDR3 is TGTGCCAGCAGTCTCACAGAGAATTCACCCCTCCACTTT. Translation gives CASSLTENSPLHF.

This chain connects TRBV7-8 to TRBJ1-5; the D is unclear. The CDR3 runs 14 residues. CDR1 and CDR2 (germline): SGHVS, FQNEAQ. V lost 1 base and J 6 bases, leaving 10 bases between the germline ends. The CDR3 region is CASSLGRTFQPQHF. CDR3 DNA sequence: TGTGCCAGCAGCTTAGGCAGGACTTTTCAGCCCCAGCATTTT.

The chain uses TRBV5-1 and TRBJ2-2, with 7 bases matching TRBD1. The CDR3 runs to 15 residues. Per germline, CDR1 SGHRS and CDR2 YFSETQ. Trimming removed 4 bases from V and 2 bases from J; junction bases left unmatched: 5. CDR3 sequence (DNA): TGCGCCAGCAGCCCAGGGGGAATTAACACCGGGGAGCTGTTTTTT. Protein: CASSPGGINTGELFF. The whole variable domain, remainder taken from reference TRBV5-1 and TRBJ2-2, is KAGVTQTPRYLIKTRGQQVTLSCSPISGHRSVSWYQQTPGQGLQFLFEYFSETQRNKGNFPGRFSGRQFSNSRSEMNVSTLELGDSALYLCASSPGGINTGELFFGEGSRLTVL.

The CDR3 loop reads CASSDPDRGLAHSNQPQHF. The CDR3 DNA sequence: TGTGCCAGCAGTGACCCGGACAGGGGTCTCGCTCATAGCAATCAGCCCCAGCATTTT. The chain links TRBV6-1 to TRBJ1-5, with 9 positions matching TRBD1. The length of the CDR3 is 19 residues. V was clipped by 3 bases and J by 0 bases; unmatched bases: 12. Germline V gene lookup returns CDR1 MNHNS and CDR2 SASEGT.

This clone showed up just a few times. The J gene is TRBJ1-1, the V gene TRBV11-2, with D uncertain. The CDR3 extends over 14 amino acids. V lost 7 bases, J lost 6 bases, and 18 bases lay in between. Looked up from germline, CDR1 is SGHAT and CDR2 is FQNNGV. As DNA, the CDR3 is TGTGCCAGCACCCCGGTGACGCGGCGCGCTGAAGCTTTCTTT. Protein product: CASTPVTRRAEAFF.

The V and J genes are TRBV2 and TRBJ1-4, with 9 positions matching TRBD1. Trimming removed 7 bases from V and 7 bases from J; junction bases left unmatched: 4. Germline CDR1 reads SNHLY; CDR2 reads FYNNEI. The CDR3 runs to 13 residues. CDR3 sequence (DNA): TGTGCCAGCACTGACAGGGGGAGTGAAAAACTGTTTTTT. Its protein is CASTDRGSEKLFF.

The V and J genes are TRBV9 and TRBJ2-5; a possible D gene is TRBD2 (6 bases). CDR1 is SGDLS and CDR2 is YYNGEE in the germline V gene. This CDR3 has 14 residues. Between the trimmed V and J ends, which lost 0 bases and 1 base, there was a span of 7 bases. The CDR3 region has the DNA TGTGCCAGCAGCGTAGCGGGAGCCCAAGAGACCCAGTACTTC. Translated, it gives CASSVAGAQETQYF.

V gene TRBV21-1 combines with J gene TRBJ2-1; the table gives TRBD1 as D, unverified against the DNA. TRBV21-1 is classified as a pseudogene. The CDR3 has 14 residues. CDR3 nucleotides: TGTGCCAGCAGCAAACCCCGACAGTTTGCTGAGCAGTTCTTC. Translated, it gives CASSKPRQFAEQFF.

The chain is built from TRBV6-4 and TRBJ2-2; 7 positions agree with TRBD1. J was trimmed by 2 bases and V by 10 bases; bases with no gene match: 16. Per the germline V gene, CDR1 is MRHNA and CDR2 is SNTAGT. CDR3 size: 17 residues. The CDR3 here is CAIYPLAGTVNTGELFF. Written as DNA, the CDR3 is TGTGCCATTTATCCCCTTGCCGGGACAGTCAACACCGGGGAGCTGTTTTTT.

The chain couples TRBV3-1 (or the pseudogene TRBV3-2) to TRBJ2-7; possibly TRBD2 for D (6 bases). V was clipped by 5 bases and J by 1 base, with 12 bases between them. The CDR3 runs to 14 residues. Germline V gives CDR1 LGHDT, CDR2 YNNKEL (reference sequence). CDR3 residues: CASSSTSRSYEQYF. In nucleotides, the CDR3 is TGTGCCAGCAGCTCAACTAGCAGATCCTACGAGCAGTACTTC.

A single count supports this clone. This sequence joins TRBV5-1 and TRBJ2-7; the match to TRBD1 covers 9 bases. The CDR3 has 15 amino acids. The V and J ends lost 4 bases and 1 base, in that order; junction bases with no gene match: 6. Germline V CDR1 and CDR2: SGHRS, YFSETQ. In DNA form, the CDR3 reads TGCGCCAGCAGCCCCCGGGACAGGGTGTCCTACGAGCAGTACTTC. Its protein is CASSPRDRVSYEQYF.

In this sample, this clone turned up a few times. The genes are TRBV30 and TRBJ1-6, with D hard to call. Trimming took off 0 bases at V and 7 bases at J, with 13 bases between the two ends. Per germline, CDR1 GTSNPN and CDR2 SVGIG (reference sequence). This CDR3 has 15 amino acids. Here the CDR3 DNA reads TGTGCCTGGAGTGTAATGTCTCGGTGGAATTCACCCCTCCACTTT. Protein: CAWSVMSRWNSPLHF. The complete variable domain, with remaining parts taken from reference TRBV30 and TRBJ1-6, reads SQTIHQWPATLVQPVGSPLSLECTVEGTSNPNLYWYRQAAGRGLQLLFYSVGIGQISSEVPQNLSASRPQDRQFILSSKKLLLSDSGFYLCAWSVMSRWNSPLHFGNGTRLTVT.

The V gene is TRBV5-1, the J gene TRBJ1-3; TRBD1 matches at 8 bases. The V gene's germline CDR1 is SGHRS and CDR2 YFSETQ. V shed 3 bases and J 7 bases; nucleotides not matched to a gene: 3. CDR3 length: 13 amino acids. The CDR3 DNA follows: TGCGCCAGCAGCTCAGGGGGCGTGAACACCATATATTTT. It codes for CASSSGGVNTIYF.

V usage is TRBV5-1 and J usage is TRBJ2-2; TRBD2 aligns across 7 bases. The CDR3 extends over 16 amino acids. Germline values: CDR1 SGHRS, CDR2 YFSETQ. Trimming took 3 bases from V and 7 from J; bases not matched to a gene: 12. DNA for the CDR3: TGCGCCAGCAGCTCTAGCGGTCGGGGCATCGTCGGGGAGCTGTTTTTT. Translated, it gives CASSSSGRGIVGELFF.

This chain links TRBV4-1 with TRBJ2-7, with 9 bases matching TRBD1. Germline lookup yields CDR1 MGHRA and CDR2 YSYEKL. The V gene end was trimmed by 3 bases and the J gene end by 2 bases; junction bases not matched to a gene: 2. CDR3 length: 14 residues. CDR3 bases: TGCGCCAGCAGCCAGACAGGGGGTACCTACGAGCAGTACTTC. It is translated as CASSQTGGTYEQYF.

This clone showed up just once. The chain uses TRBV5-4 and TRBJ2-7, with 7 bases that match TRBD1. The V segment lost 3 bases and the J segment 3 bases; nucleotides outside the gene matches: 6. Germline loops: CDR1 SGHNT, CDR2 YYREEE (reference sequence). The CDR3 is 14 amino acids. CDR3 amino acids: CASSSGTVYYEQYF. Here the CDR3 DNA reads TGTGCCAGCAGCTCCGGGACAGTTTACTACGAGCAGTACTTC.

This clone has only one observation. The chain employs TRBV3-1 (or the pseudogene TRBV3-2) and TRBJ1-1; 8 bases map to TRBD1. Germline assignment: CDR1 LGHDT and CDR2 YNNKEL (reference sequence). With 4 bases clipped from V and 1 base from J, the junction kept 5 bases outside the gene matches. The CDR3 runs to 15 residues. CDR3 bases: TGTGCCAGCAGCCGTCGACAGGGGAAGAACACTGAAGCTTTCTTT. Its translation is CASSRRQGKNTEAFF.